A single sample gave rise to the 14 T cell receptor beta chains below, sequenced in a study of graft-versus-host responses after intestinal transplantation. These receptors lack a known antigen. The repertoire was sequenced with immunoSEQ multiplex PCR; TCRdb's copy has only in-frame clones and lacks some. Of 85,000 to 130,000 clones in the sample, about 88% were seen once. The material was unstimulated CD4+ T cells sorted from spleen or lymph node cells, obtained before intestinal transplant. These receptors all come from a human donor who received an intestinal transplant.

The chain couples TRBV4-1 to TRBJ1-6; D is undetermined. This CDR3 comprises 18 residues. Germline V gene sequence: CDR1 MGHRA, CDR2 YSYEKL. Trimming left V 0 bases short and J 8 bases short, with 20 bases between. The CDR3 bases are TGCGCCAGCAGCCAAGATCGTCGTCGTCATTTTAGAGATTCACCCCTCCACTTT. Translated: CASSQDRRRHFRDSPLHF.

The chain couples TRBV15 to TRBJ2-7, with a weak D call TRBD2 (5 bases). V was clipped by 0 bases and J by 2 bases, with 11 bases between them. CDR1 and CDR2 from the germline V gene are LNHNV and YYDKDF (reference sequence). CDR3 length: 15 residues. For the CDR3, the DNA is TGTGCCACCAGCAGAGATCGGAGACTACCCTACGAGCAGTACTTC. Translating gives CATSRDRRLPYEQYF.

In its sample, this clone was seen once. The chain uses TRBV6-1 and TRBJ1-4; D call uncertain. V was pared by 3 bases and J by 0 bases, with 14 bases between. The germline V gene has CDR1 MNHNS and CDR2 SASEGT. The CDR3 sequence is 17 residues long. In DNA form, the CDR3 reads TGTGCCAGCAGTGATCGCCCGGCGGGTGCAACTAATGAAAAACTGTTTTTT. Its protein is CASSDRPAGATNEKLFF.

This clone has just one count. The chain recombines TRBV27 with TRBJ1-6, with a tentative D call TRBD1 (6 bases). The V end lost 4 bases, the J end lost 9 bases, and 13 bases lay between the germline ends. CDR1 is MNHEY, CDR2 SMNVEV, per germline (reference sequence). The CDR3 has 14 amino acids. DNA of the CDR3: TGTGCCAGCAGTTCCCTAACAGGGACTTCACCCCTCCACTTT. As protein: CASSSLTGTSPLHF.

This clone was counted only a few times. This chain joins TRBV2 and TRBJ2-7; D is unclear. CDR3 size: 9 residues. CDR1 SNHLY and CDR2 FYNNEI come from the germline V gene. V lost 8 bases, J lost 1 base, and 0 bases lay in between. The CDR3 DNA follows: TGTGCCAGCTCCTACGAGCAGTACTTC. This translates into CASSYEQYF.

This rearrangement joins TRBV7-9 to TRBJ1-5; D unresolved. The CDR3 spans 13 residues. The germline gives CDR1 SEHNR, CDR2 FQNEAQ (reference sequence). V gave up 1 base and J gave up 5 bases, with 6 bases separating them. Here the CDR3 DNA reads TGTGCCAGCAGCTTAGGGCGTCATCAGCCCCAGCATTTT. Amino acids: CASSLGRHQPQHF.

The chain has TRBV27 and TRBJ2-7; a possible D gene is TRBD1 (6 bases). From germline, CDR1 is MNHEY and CDR2 SMNVEV (reference sequence). This CDR3 comprises 14 residues. V was trimmed by 6 bases and J by 3 bases, leaving 15 bases between them. The chain's CDR3 is CASRRVGTFYEQYF. CDR3 nucleotide sequence: TGTGCCAGCAGGCGGGTAGGGACATTCTACGAGCAGTACTTC.

The chain uses TRBV27 and TRBJ2-2; D unresolved. There are 11 residues in the CDR3. Trimming cost V 7 bases and J 5 bases, with 5 bases left between them. Germline assignment: CDR1 MNHEY and CDR2 SMNVEV (reference sequence). Here the CDR3 reads CASTDTGELFF. The CDR3, as DNA: TGTGCCAGCACAGATACCGGGGAGCTGTTTTTT.

The genes are TRBV6-1 and TRBJ2-7; 11 nucleotides match TRBD1. Germline CDR1 reads MNHNS; CDR2 reads SASEGT. This CDR3 region has 15 residues. V shed 6 bases and J 1 base; nucleotides not matched to a gene: 5. The CDR3 protein is CASRPGQGGSYEQYF. The CDR3 nucleotides read TGTGCCAGCAGGCCGGGACAGGGGGGATCCTACGAGCAGTACTTC.

V usage is TRBV6-5 and J usage is TRBJ1-6; TRBD1 matches 7 bases. V shed 6 bases, J shed 9 bases, and the junction held 8 bases outside the gene matches. This CDR3 is 14 amino acids long. Germline V gives CDR1 MNHEY, CDR2 SVGAGI. The CDR3 reads CASREQGFGSPLHF. The CDR3 DNA reads as TGTGCCAGCAGGGAACAGGGGTTCGGTTCACCCCTCCACTTT.

Details on this clone: The sample has other DNA sequences that encode this CDR3 too. The V gene is TRBV5-4, the J gene TRBJ2-2, with TRBD2 matching over 9 bases. V shed 4 bases, J shed 4 bases, and the junction held 14 bases outside the gene matches. Germline assignment: CDR1 SGHNT and CDR2 YYREEE (reference sequence). This CDR3 spans 18 amino acids. Written as DNA, the CDR3 is TGTGCCAGCAGCGCAGGACTGGCGGGGGGGCCGGGCACCGGGGAGCTGTTTTTT. Translated: CASSAGLAGGPGTGELFF.

The V gene is TRBV14, the J gene TRBJ1-1, with D tentatively TRBD1 (6 bases). V gave up 5 bases and J gave up 4 bases, with 17 bases separating them. Germline CDR1 SGHDN, CDR2 FVKESK. The CDR3 has 15 amino acids. The CDR3 reads CASSTPTGSVTEAFF. CDR3 sequence (DNA): TGTGCCAGCAGCACCCCGACAGGCTCGGTCACTGAAGCTTTCTTT.

V is TRBV6-6 and J is TRBJ2-1; 11 positions agree with TRBD2. This CDR3 region has 15 residues. Germline CDR1 MNHNY, CDR2 SVGAGI (reference sequence). Germline trimming cut 6 bases from V and 7 bases from J; bases unmatched to any gene: 8. The CDR3 protein is CASRKLAGDINEQFF. CDR3 DNA: TGTGCCAGCAGAAAACTAGCGGGAGATATAAATGAGCAGTTCTTC.

The chain employs TRBV7-9 and TRBJ1-1; a weak D match, TRBD1 (5 bases). This CDR3 is built from 15 residues. Germline V CDR1 and CDR2: SEHNR, FQNEAQ (reference sequence). V dropped 5 bases and J dropped 5 bases, with 18 bases sitting between them. The CDR3, as DNA: TGTGCCAGCAGCCCGCAGGGTGGGGTTAGAACTGAAGCTTTCTTT. Amino acids: CASSPQGGVRTEAFF.